The clone carrying this T cell receptor (beta chain) was seen just once. Only in-frame clones appear in the TCRdb table, and some are missing; sequencing was by immunoSEQ multiplex PCR. The repertoire holds some 78,000 clones, with around 80% as singletons. The sample comes from a study of blood T cell repertoires in COVID-19. CDR1 and CDR2 from the germline V gene are SGHRS and YFSETQ. The CDR3 length is 14 residues. The V end lost 0 bases, the J end lost 2 bases, and 8 bases lay between the germline ends. This TCR came from a man aged 55 to 69 with active or convalescent COVID-19. The chain uses TRBV5-1 and TRBJ2-5; D possibly corresponds to TRBD2 (5 bases). Sequenced input: peripheral blood. The CDR3 protein is CASSLAGLQETQYF. CDR3 bases: TGCGCCAGCAGCTTGGCGGGGTTACAAGAGACCCAGTACTTC.